One and the same sample provided the 24 T cell receptor beta chains below, sequenced in a study of control samples from healthy donors and cancer patients. Profiled with immunoSEQ multiplex PCR; TCRdb holds only in-frame clones, not every one. This table has tens of thousands of clones, 95% to 96% appearing once. The sequencing sample was made of blood. All receptors derive from a woman aged 25 to 39 in good health.

The chain links TRBV24-1 to TRBJ2-1; perhaps TRBD2 as D (6 bases). The CDR3 spans 15 residues. CDR1 and CDR2 from the germline V gene are KGHDR and SFDVKD. The V gene lost 2 bases and the J gene lost 2 bases, with 9 bases spanning the gap. In DNA, the CDR3 is TGTGCCACCAGTGATTCGGGACTCACCTACAATGAGCAGTTCTTC. This gives the protein CATSDSGLTYNEQFF.

This clone has just one count. This chain connects TRBV20-1 to TRBJ2-1, with no clear D. CDR3 length equals 11 residues. Germline V lookup: CDR1 DFQATT, CDR2 SNEGSKA (reference sequence). V was shortened by 6 bases and J by 8 bases, with 11 bases between the two germline ends. The chain's CDR3 is CSAPRTHEQFF. The CDR3 nucleotides are TGCAGTGCCCCTCGAACTCATGAGCAGTTCTTC.

The chain links TRBV4-2 to TRBJ2-7; a weak D match, TRBD2 (6 bases). Germline V gives CDR1 LGHNA, CDR2 YNFKEQ. V was cut by 0 bases and J by 3 bases, with 9 bases left in between. This CDR3 contains 14 residues. The CDR3 DNA reads TGTGCCAGCAGCCAAGAATGGGGACTCTACGAGCAGTACTTC. Protein: CASSQEWGLYEQYF.

The chain couples TRBV6-5 to TRBJ2-1; D may be TRBD1 (6 bases). The length of the CDR3 is 13 residues. With 7 bases removed from V and 4 bases from J, the gap between germline ends came to 11 bases. Germline V gene sequence: CDR1 MNHEY, CDR2 SVGAGI. The CDR3 bases are TGTGCCAGCATTGGGCAGGGGTACAATGAGCAGTTCTTC. Amino acids: CASIGQGYNEQFF.

V gene TRBV7-9 combines with J gene TRBJ2-2; D is ambiguous. The V end lost 5 bases, the J end lost 2 bases, and 3 bases lay between the germline ends. There are 12 residues in the CDR3. CDR1 is SEHNR, CDR2 FQNEAQ, per germline (reference sequence). The CDR3 DNA sequence: TGTGCCAGCAGCATAAACACCGGGGAGCTGTTTTTT. It codes for CASSINTGELFF. The whole variable domain, remainder taken from reference TRBV7-9 and TRBJ2-2, is DTGVSQNPRHKITKRGQNVTFRCDPISEHNRLYWYRQTLGQGPEFLTYFQNEAQLEKSRLLSDRFSAERPKGSFSTLEIQRTEQGDSAMYLCASSINTGELFFGEGSRLTVL.

CDR3 nucleotide sequence: TGTGCCAGCAGTGAAGTAGCGAAACTAGCGGGATCCCTGGAGCAGTACTTC. Protein sequence: CASSEVAKLAGSLEQYF. The chain recombines TRBV2 with TRBJ2-7; 10 nucleotides match TRBD2. Germline V gene lookup returns CDR1 SNHLY and CDR2 FYNNEI. The CDR3 contains 17 residues. V shed 1 base, J shed 7 bases, and the junction held 13 bases outside the gene matches.

The chain employs TRBV29-1 and TRBJ2-7; 8 positions match TRBD2. The CDR3 extends over 13 amino acids. CDR1 is SQVTM and CDR2 is ANQGSEA in the germline V gene. Written as DNA, the CDR3 is TGCAGTGCACGGGGGGGGACTTCCTACGAGCAGTACTTC. Protein: CSARGGTSYEQYF.

The chain is built from TRBV4-2 and TRBJ2-4; weak D call: TRBD1 (5 bases). CDR3 length equals 17 residues. The ends were cut back, 0 bases at V and 2 bases at J, with 14 bases in the middle. CDR1 LGHNA and CDR2 YNFKEQ come from the germline V gene. The CDR3 DNA sequence: TGTGCCAGCAGCCAAGATAGGGCGGCAGGGCCCAAAAACATTCAGTACTTC. Amino acids: CASSQDRAAGPKNIQYF.

This chain links TRBV7-8 with TRBJ2-7; TRBD1 matches at 10 bases. The V segment lost 0 bases and the J segment 2 bases; nucleotides outside the gene matches: 4. Germline V gene sequence: CDR1 SGHVS, CDR2 FQNEAQ. This CDR3 region has 16 residues. For the CDR3, the DNA is TGTGCCAGCAGCTTAGCGAAGGGACAGGGGACCTACGAGCAGTACTTC. Translation: CASSLAKGQGTYEQYF.

The chain is built from TRBV10-3 and TRBJ1-5, with a possible D match to TRBD1 (5 bases). The CDR3 has 16 residues. V was clipped by 3 bases and J by 2 bases, with 14 bases between them. CDR1 and CDR2 (germline): ENHRY, SYGVKD. The CDR3 sequence is CAISDEFGGGNQPQHF. In nucleotides, the CDR3 is TGTGCCATCAGTGACGAGTTCGGGGGAGGCAATCAGCCCCAGCATTTT.

This sequence joins TRBV19 and TRBJ2-2; 14 bases fit TRBD2. CDR3 length: 16 amino acids. Germline V gene data show CDR1 as LNHDA and CDR2 as SQIVND (reference sequence). The junction had 6 bases not matched to a gene; V was cut back by 4 bases and J by 8 bases. CDR3 amino acids: CASSTLGLAGAGELFF. Here the CDR3 DNA reads TGTGCCAGTAGTACCCTGGGACTAGCGGGAGCGGGGGAGCTGTTTTTT.

The rearrangement joins TRBV7-8 to TRBJ2-3, with 8 bases lining up with TRBD2. The CDR3 contains 16 residues. Trimming at V came to 0 bases and at J to 2 bases, leaving 4 bases not matched to a gene. Germline CDR1 reads SGHVS; CDR2 reads FQNEAQ. CDR3 nucleotide sequence: TGTGCCAGCAGCTTAGCCAGCGGGAGCCCCACAGATACGCAGTATTTT. This encodes CASSLASGSPTDTQYF.

The rearrangement uses TRBV9 and TRBJ2-2; D may be TRBD2 (5 bases). The germline V gene has CDR1 SGDLS and CDR2 YYNGEE. V was trimmed by 0 bases and J by 7 bases, leaving 10 bases between them. This CDR3 region has 14 residues. The CDR3 DNA sequence: TGTGCCAGCAGCGTAGAATACCGGGGCGGGGAGCTGTTTTTT. Its translation is CASSVEYRGGELFF.

The J gene is TRBJ1-1, the V gene TRBV2, with D perhaps TRBD1 (5 bases). Germline CDR1 reads SNHLY; CDR2 reads FYNNEI. V was cut by 3 bases and J by 4 bases, with 12 bases left in between. The CDR3 sequence is 14 residues long. The CDR3 here is CASSDRGIGTEAFF. In nucleotides, the CDR3 is TGTGCCAGCAGTGATCGGGGGATAGGCACTGAAGCTTTCTTT.

The rearrangement uses TRBV28 and TRBJ2-7; D not certain. V dropped 2 bases and J dropped 2 bases, with 10 bases sitting between them. The CDR3 runs to 14 residues. Germline CDR1 MDHEN, CDR2 SYDVKM. DNA for the CDR3: TGTGCCAGCAGTTTAGTCCCGGTACCCTACGAGCAGTACTTC. Its protein product is CASSLVPVPYEQYF. Using reference TRBV28 and TRBJ2-7 for the parts outside the CDR3, the full variable domain is DVKVTQSSRYLVKRTGEKVFLECVQDMDHENMFWYRQDPGLGLRLIYFSYDVKMKEKGDIPEGYSVSREKKERFSLILESASTNQTSMYLCASSLVPVPYEQYFGPGTRLTVT.

The gene calls are TRBV6-5 and TRBJ1-5, with a possible D match to TRBD1 (5 bases). The CDR3 totals 14 residues. With 6 bases removed from V and 6 bases from J, the gap between germline ends came to 15 bases. Germline loops: CDR1 MNHEY, CDR2 SVGAGI. CDR3: CASRAPGRGQPQHF. Here the CDR3 DNA reads TGTGCCAGCAGGGCACCGGGACGGGGTCAGCCCCAGCATTTT.

The chain is built from TRBV9 and TRBJ2-2; D perhaps matches TRBD2 (5 bases). V was trimmed by 1 base and J by 6 bases, leaving 13 bases between them. The CDR3 totals 15 residues. CDR1 and CDR2 from the germline V gene are SGDLS and YYNGEE. The CDR3 loop reads CASSVLGTSPGELFF. DNA for the CDR3: TGTGCCAGCAGCGTACTGGGTACTAGTCCCGGGGAGCTGTTTTTT.

The chain recombines TRBV6-5 with TRBJ1-1; TRBD1 is a possible D gene (5 bases). Per the germline V gene, CDR1 is MNHEY and CDR2 is SVGAGI. The CDR3 length is 14 residues. V dropped 7 bases and J dropped 0 bases, with 12 bases sitting between them. The CDR3 protein is CASTPGGVNTEAFF. The CDR3 bases are TGTGCCAGCACCCCGGGGGGTGTGAACACTGAAGCTTTCTTT.

The J gene is TRBJ1-6, the V gene TRBV2; TRBD1 might be the D (6 bases). This CDR3 comprises 15 residues. Germline V gene lookup returns CDR1 SNHLY and CDR2 FYNNEI. V gave up 2 bases and J gave up 10 bases, with 15 bases separating them. Here the CDR3 reads CASSERAGAGSPLHF. The CDR3, as DNA: TGTGCCAGCAGTGAAAGGGCGGGGGCCGGCTCACCCCTCCACTTT.

The chain has TRBV7-9 and TRBJ2-5; D remains ambiguous. CDR3 length: 14 amino acids. Looked up from germline, CDR1 is SEHNR and CDR2 is FQNEAQ (reference sequence). V was clipped by 3 bases and J by 7 bases, with 15 bases between them. CDR3 amino acids: CASSFVSPTGTQYF. The CDR3 region has the DNA TGTGCCAGCAGCTTTGTTAGCCCGACGGGGACCCAGTACTTC.

V gene TRBV7-2 combines with J gene TRBJ1-6, with 7 nucleotides matching TRBD1. CDR1 is SGHTA and CDR2 is FQGNSA in the germline V gene. Losses at the gene ends were 8 bases for V and 5 bases for J; bases not matched to a gene: 6. The CDR3 spans 14 residues. CDR3 protein: CASGRDSNNSPLHF. The CDR3 nucleotides are TGTGCCAGCGGAAGGGACAGCAATAATTCACCCCTCCACTTT. Looking up the rest from reference TRBV7-2 and TRBJ1-6 gives the full variable domain: GAGVSQSPSNKVTEKGKDVELRCDPISGHTALYWYRQSLGQGLEFLIYFQGNSAPDKSGLPSDRFSAERTGGSVSTLTIQRTQQEDSAVYLCASGRDSNNSPLHFGNGTRLTVT.

J is TRBJ2-7 and V is TRBV18; D might be TRBD1 or TRBD2, each matching 6 bases. Trimming pared 3 bases from V and 6 bases from J, leaving 12 bases between. The CDR3 extends over 13 amino acids. Germline values: CDR1 KGHSH, CDR2 LQKENI. CDR3 loop: CASSPPGEAEQYF. The DNA for the CDR3 is TGTGCCAGCTCACCTCCAGGGGAGGCCGAGCAGTACTTC. The full variable domain, completed using reference TRBV18 and TRBJ2-7, is NAGVMQNPRHLVRRRGQEARLRCSPMKGHSHVYWYRQLPEEGLKFMVYLQKENIIDESGMPKERFSAEFPKEGPSILRIQQVVRGDSAAYFCASSPPGEAEQYFGPGTRLTVT.

The chain joins TRBV28 to TRBJ1-4; 11 nucleotides align to TRBD1. This CDR3 region has 17 residues. Germline lookup yields CDR1 MDHEN and CDR2 SYDVKM. The ends lost 3 bases at V and 2 bases at J; junction bases unmatched: 5. In DNA, the CDR3 is TGTGCCAGCAGTTTCTGGGACAGGGGGTTCACTAATGAAAAACTGTTTTTT. It encodes CASSFWDRGFTNEKLFF.

The chain uses TRBV9 and TRBJ1-1, with TRBD1 matching 11 bases. The germline V gene encodes CDR1 SGDLS and CDR2 YYNGEE. The CDR3 loop spans 18 amino acids. The V segment lost 4 bases and the J segment 0 bases; nucleotides outside the gene matches: 11. CDR3 protein: CASSPGQGVAGLNTEAFF. The CDR3 DNA reads as TGTGCCAGCAGCCCGGGACAGGGGGTGGCGGGTTTGAACACTGAAGCTTTCTTT.